This T cell receptor beta chain appears in the sequencing data of a study of beta chain features in type 1 diabetes. Study at large: Examined across all samples were 90 million to 130 million sorted cells.

Per the germline V gene, CDR1 is GTSNPN and CDR2 is SVGIG (reference sequence). This CDR3 has 14 amino acids. The V end lost 1 base, the J end lost 8 bases, and 17 bases lay between the germline ends. The entirety of the isolated RNA underwent reverse transcription, so expressed TCRB transcripts were sequenced. The data were produced by immunoSEQ multiplex PCR, yet TCRdb's version contains in-frame clones alone and is incomplete. The sample holds more than 250,000 clones, roughly 15% seen once. This clone was seen only a few times. Its antigen remains unidentified. A heparinised blood draw that averaged approximately 110 mL was obtained once from each donor. Study-level findings and limits: Moderately but significantly shorter TCRB CDR3s were found in Type 1 diabetes patients in all four CD4+ subsets. HLA effects on TCRB rearrangement stayed unresolved here. Patients and controls would be equally affected if PCR favored shorter templates.

The receptor was isolated from a man aged 18 to 30 with type 1 diabetes. The chain combines TRBV30 with TRBJ2-5, with D perhaps TRBD2 (5 bases). Material for sequencing was naive CD4+ T cells from blood. As DNA, the CDR3 is TGTGCCTGGAGTGCCCGGGATCCCAAGAGAACCCAGTACTTC. This encodes CAWSARDPKRTQYF. Looking up the rest from reference TRBV30 and TRBJ2-5 gives the full variable domain: SQTIHQWPATLVQPVGSPLSLECTVEGTSNPNLYWYRQAAGRGLQLLFYSVGIGQISSEVPQNLSASRPQDRQFILSSKKLLLSDSGFYLCAWSARDPKRTQYFGPGTRLLVL.